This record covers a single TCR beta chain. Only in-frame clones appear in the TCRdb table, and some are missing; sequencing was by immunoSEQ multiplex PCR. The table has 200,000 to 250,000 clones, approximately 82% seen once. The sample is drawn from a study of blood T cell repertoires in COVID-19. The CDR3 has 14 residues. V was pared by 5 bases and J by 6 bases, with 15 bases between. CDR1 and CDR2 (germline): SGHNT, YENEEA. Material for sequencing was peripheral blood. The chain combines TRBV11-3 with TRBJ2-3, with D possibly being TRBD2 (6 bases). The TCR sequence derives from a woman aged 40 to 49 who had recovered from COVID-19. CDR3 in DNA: TGTGCCAGCAGCCCCCGGGACTCAGAGGATACGCAGTATTTT. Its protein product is CASSPRDSEDTQYF.